The 29 T cell receptor beta chains below come from one sample, sequenced in a study of T cells in Graves' hyperthyroidism and ophthalmopathy. RNA transcripts yielded amplified TCR beta CDR3 regions. During a first-round RT-PCR of the TCR CDR3, the HTBI primer set was used. One entry per CDR3 protein, called by TCRdb with MiXCR from the multiplex PCR reads. Of a few hundred thousand distinct CDR3 sequences in the sample, about an eighth were seen once. Sequenced material: blood. The origin of the receptors is a woman between 18 and 30 years old with Graves' hyperthyroidism.

At least ten counts were recorded for this clonotype. V is TRBV19 and J is TRBJ1-4; D is unclear. The CDR3 totals 13 residues. CDR1 and CDR2 from the germline V gene are LNHDA and SQIVND (reference sequence). CDR3 nucleotides: TGTGCAACGAGTAGAGTCTTTAATGAAAAACTGTTTTTT. Encoded protein: CATSRVFNEKLFF.

The V and J genes are TRBV7-6 and TRBJ2-1; tentative D call: TRBD1 (6 bases). CDR3 size: 14 residues. Germline V lookup: CDR1 SGHVS, CDR2 FNYEAQ. The V and J ends lost 3 bases and 5 bases respectively, with 11 bases between them. CDR3 sequence (DNA): TGTGCCAGCAGCTTTGGGGACAACAACAATGAGCAGTTCTTC. Its translation: CASSFGDNNNEQFF. The full variable domain, rest sourced from reference TRBV7-6 and TRBJ2-1, is GAGVSQSPRYKVTKRGQDVALRCDPISGHVSLYWYRQALGQGPEFLTYFNYEAQQDKSGLPNDRFSAERPEGSISTLTIQRTEQRDSAMYRCASSFGDNNNEQFFGPGTRLTVL.

The rearrangement joins TRBV6-1 to TRBJ1-3, with 8 bases matching TRBD1. The germline CDR1 and CDR2 sequences are MNHNS and SASEGT. V dropped 5 bases and J dropped 4; count of bases not matched to a gene: 7. The CDR3 totals 15 residues. This chain's CDR3 is CASSSPGQGGNTIYF. The CDR3 DNA is TGTGCCAGCAGTTCCCCCGGACAGGGAGGAAACACCATATATTTT.

The chain carries TRBV27 and TRBJ2-2; either TRBD1 or TRBD2 may fit D (6 bases each). V dropped 2 bases and J dropped 4 bases, with 8 bases sitting between them. The CDR3 runs to 14 residues. Looked up from germline, CDR1 is MNHEY and CDR2 is SMNVEV (reference sequence). CDR3 residues: CASSLKGGTGELFF. CDR3 bases: TGTGCCAGCAGTTTAAAGGGGGGCACCGGGGAGCTGTTTTTT.

This sequence joins TRBV7-9 and TRBJ2-7; possibly TRBD1 for D (5 bases). V gave up 3 bases and J gave up 3 bases, with 12 bases separating them. The germline V gene encodes CDR1 SEHNR and CDR2 FQNEAQ (reference sequence). The CDR3 loop spans 14 amino acids. The CDR3 DNA sequence: TGTGCCAGCAGCTTGAGCGACAGAGTCTACGAGCAGTACTTC. It yields the protein CASSLSDRVYEQYF.

This clonotype was counted many times. CDR3 sequence: CASSPLEFNEQFF. CDR3 nucleotides: TGTGCCAGCAGCCCCCTCGAATTCAATGAGCAGTTCTTC. The chain has TRBV7-2 and TRBJ2-1; D call uncertain. The germline CDR1 and CDR2 sequences are SGHTA and FQGNSA. Trimming cost V 5 bases and J 6 bases, with 11 bases left between them. This CDR3 has 13 residues.

This clonotype has ten or more counts. The chain employs TRBV20-1 and TRBJ2-5; 8 bases agree with TRBD1. Trimming at V came to 6 bases and at J to 2 bases, leaving 5 bases not matched to a gene. Germline V gives CDR1 DFQATT, CDR2 SNEGSKA (reference sequence). The CDR3 has 13 residues. This CDR3 reads CSALGTGQETQYF. CDR3 coding DNA: TGCAGTGCCTTAGGGACAGGTCAAGAGACCCAGTACTTC.

This clonotype has a handful of counts. The chain links TRBV15 to TRBJ2-7; TRBD2 matches at 11 bases. The junction had 5 bases not matched to a gene; V was cut back by 0 bases and J by 4 bases. Germline V gives CDR1 LNHNV, CDR2 YYDKDF (reference sequence). The CDR3 has 16 amino acids. The CDR3 is CATSREALAGGYEQYF. The CDR3 coding sequence is TGTGCCACCAGCAGAGAGGCCCTAGCGGGAGGTTACGAGCAGTACTTC.

This clonotype was counted a few times. V and J are TRBV12-3 or TRBV12-4 and TRBJ2-1, with TRBD2 matching 13 bases. V lost 5 bases and J lost 8; bases outside the gene matches: 9. The CDR3 spans 16 residues. In DNA, the CDR3 is TGTGCCAGCAGTCTCCCGGGACTAGCGGGAAAGGATGAGCAGTTCTTC. Translation gives CASSLPGLAGKDEQFF.

In this sample, this clonotype turned up many times. This chain joins TRBV10-3 and TRBJ2-1; D perhaps matches TRBD2 (8 bases). This CDR3 has 21 amino acids. Trimming left V 3 bases short and J 5 bases short, with 32 bases between. CDR1 and CDR2 (germline): ENHRY, SYGVKD. CDR3 sequence reads: CAISDERGRRPGRAPNNEQFF. The CDR3 bases are TGTGCCATCAGTGATGAAAGGGGGCGCAGGCCCGGGAGGGCCCCCAACAATGAGCAGTTCTTC.

The chain recombines TRBV5-4 with TRBJ2-1; possibly TRBD1 for D (5 bases). The CDR3 length is 14 residues. The germline CDR1 and CDR2 sequences are SGHNT and YYREEE (reference sequence). The V and J ends lost 6 bases and 5 bases respectively, with 15 bases between them. CDR3 sequence (DNA): TGTGCCAGCACAAAGGAACAGGCCCACAATGAGCAGTTCTTC. Its translation: CASTKEQAHNEQFF.

The V gene is TRBV2, the J gene TRBJ2-7, with a possible D match to TRBD1 (6 bases). The CDR3 runs to 13 residues. Germline V gene data show CDR1 as SNHLY and CDR2 as FYNNEI. The V end lost 6 bases, the J end lost 5 bases, and 14 bases lay between the germline ends. CDR3 nucleotides: TGTGCCAGCAGGCCGCAGGGGTTCGACGAGCAGTACTTC. Residues: CASRPQGFDEQYF.

Many counts were recorded for this clonotype. The chain has TRBV11-2 and TRBJ2-2; D is tentatively TRBD1 or TRBD2 (5 bases each). The ends were cut back, 3 bases at V and 5 bases at J, with 10 bases in the middle. The germline V gene encodes CDR1 SGHAT and CDR2 FQNNGV. The CDR3 has 14 residues. CDR3: CASSFSEGTGELFF. The DNA of the CDR3 is TGTGCCAGCAGCTTCTCCGAGGGGACCGGGGAGCTGTTTTTT.

In this sample, this clonotype turned up many times. The genes are TRBV5-5 and TRBJ2-5; TRBD1 is a possible D gene (6 bases). Trimming took off 2 bases at V and 5 bases at J, with 13 bases between the two ends. The CDR3 spans 14 residues. In germline, CDR1 is SGHKS, CDR2 YYEKEE (reference sequence). The CDR3 sequence is CASSLTGFGETQYF. CDR3 bases: TGTGCCAGCAGCTTAACAGGGTTCGGCGAGACCCAGTACTTC.

The sample holds many counts of this clonotype. The gene calls are TRBV12-3 or TRBV12-4 and TRBJ2-7; 10 bases match TRBD2. Trimming removed 2 bases from V and 3 bases from J; junction bases left unmatched: 7. CDR3 length: 16 residues. Here the CDR3 reads CASSLSSGRYVYEQYF. The CDR3 DNA follows: TGTGCCAGCAGTTTATCTAGCGGGAGATATGTCTACGAGCAGTACTTC.

The rearrangement links TRBV19 to TRBJ2-7; 9 bases are a match to TRBD1. Germline CDR1 is LNHDA and CDR2 is SQIVND (reference sequence). After removal of 5 bases from V and 7 bases from J, the junction contained 6 bases not matched to a gene. The CDR3 totals 13 residues. CDR3 sequence reads: CASSPGTGKEQYF. The DNA for the CDR3 is TGTGCCAGTAGTCCGGGGACAGGGAAAGAGCAGTACTTC.

This clonotype was detected many times. This sequence joins TRBV27 and TRBJ1-1; D uncertain. Germline assignment: CDR1 MNHEY and CDR2 SMNVEV (reference sequence). The CDR3 has 12 amino acids. V lost 2 bases to trimming and J lost 4 bases, with 5 bases between them. The CDR3 DNA reads as TGTGCCAGCAGTTTAAAGGGCACTGAAGCTTTCTTT. Residues: CASSLKGTEAFF.

This clonotype came up many times. The J gene is TRBJ2-7, the V gene TRBV6-2 or TRBV6-3; D remains unclear. This CDR3 comprises 12 residues. Looked up from germline, CDR1 is MNHEY and CDR2 is SVGEGT. V dropped 2 bases and J dropped 5 bases, with 7 bases sitting between them. The CDR3: CASSYVPHEQYF. Here the CDR3 DNA reads TGTGCCAGCAGTTACGTCCCCCACGAGCAGTACTTC.

This chain links TRBV19 with TRBJ2-1; D is possibly TRBD1 or TRBD2 (6 bases each). The CDR3 extends over 15 amino acids. The V and J ends lost 4 bases and 0 bases respectively, with 10 bases between them. Germline lookup yields CDR1 LNHDA and CDR2 SQIVND (reference sequence). CDR3 in DNA: TGTGCCAGTAGTAATGGGGGGCTCTCCTACAATGAGCAGTTCTTC. Residues: CASSNGGLSYNEQFF. Full variable domain (missing parts from reference TRBV19 and TRBJ2-1): DGGITQSPKYLFRKEGQNVTLSCEQNLNHDAMYWYRQDPGQGLRLIYYSQIVNDFQKGDIAEGYSVSREKKESFPLTVTSAQKNPTAFYLCASSNGGLSYNEQFFGPGTRLTVL.

The V call is TRBV9, the J call TRBJ2-7; TRBD1 aligns across 7 bases. Germline V gives CDR1 SGDLS, CDR2 YYNGEE. CDR3 length equals 17 residues. The V and J ends lost 3 bases and 0 bases, in that order; junction bases with no gene match: 12. The CDR3 region is CASSAGSGTVTSYEQYF. The CDR3 DNA sequence: TGTGCCAGCAGCGCCGGCTCTGGGACAGTGACCTCCTACGAGCAGTACTTC.

Only a few counts were recorded for this clonotype. The chain combines TRBV29-1 with TRBJ2-2; D unclear. CDR3 length: 12 residues. Germline V gives CDR1 SQVTM, CDR2 ANQGSEA. The ends were cut back, 4 bases at V and 6 bases at J, with 9 bases in the middle. The CDR3 protein is CSVAFGPGELFF. Here the CDR3 DNA reads TGCAGCGTTGCCTTCGGTCCCGGGGAGCTGTTTTTT.

This clonotype was seen many times. This rearrangement joins TRBV7-2 to TRBJ1-1; D might be TRBD1 (5 bases). This CDR3 has 15 amino acids. CDR1 is SGHTA and CDR2 is FQGNSA in the germline V gene. Trimming left V 4 bases short and J 1 base short, with 13 bases between. CDR3 in amino acids: CASSWDGNPNTEAFF. Written as DNA, the CDR3 is TGTGCCAGCAGCTGGGACGGTAACCCGAACACTGAAGCTTTCTTT. The full variable domain, with the rest looked up from reference TRBV7-2 and TRBJ1-1, is GAGVSQSPSNKVTEKGKDVELRCDPISGHTALYWYRQSLGQGLEFLIYFQGNSAPDKSGLPSDRFSAERTGGSVSTLTIQRTQQEDSAVYLCASSWDGNPNTEAFFGQGTRLTVV.

This clonotype was found many times. The chain couples TRBV15 to TRBJ1-2; maybe TRBD1 (6 bases). V shed 4 bases and J shed 2 bases, with 8 bases lying between them. The CDR3 totals 13 residues. The germline V gene encodes CDR1 LNHNV and CDR2 YYDKDF (reference sequence). CDR3 DNA sequence: TGTGCCACCAGCATGGACAGAAACTATGGCTACACCTTC. This sequence encodes CATSMDRNYGYTF.

This clonotype has at least ten counts. CDR3 DNA: TGTGCCAGCTCACAACTAGCGGGAAGCCACAATGAGCAGTTCTTC. As protein: CASSQLAGSHNEQFF. The J gene is TRBJ2-1, the V gene TRBV18; 10 nucleotides line up with TRBD2. The CDR3 loop spans 15 amino acids. Germline CDR1 KGHSH, CDR2 LQKENI. The V gene end was trimmed by 4 bases and the J gene end by 5 bases; junction bases not matched to a gene: 5. The whole variable domain, remainder taken from reference TRBV18 and TRBJ2-1, is NAGVMQNPRHLVRRRGQEARLRCSPMKGHSHVYWYRQLPEEGLKFMVYLQKENIIDESGMPKERFSAEFPKEGPSILRIQQVVRGDSAAYFCASSQLAGSHNEQFFGPGTRLTVL.

This clonotype was seen repeatedly, ten times or more. The rearrangement uses TRBV30 and TRBJ1-2, with 7 bases matching TRBD1. Losses at the gene ends were 2 bases for V and 2 bases for J; bases not matched to a gene: 2. The CDR3 is 13 amino acids. Germline CDR1 is GTSNPN and CDR2 is SVGIG (reference sequence). The CDR3 protein is CAWSRTGNYGYTF. In nucleotides, the CDR3 is TGTGCCTGGAGTAGGACAGGCAACTATGGCTACACCTTC.

Of note for this clonotype: Its ends do not fully match the called genes, so a read error is possible. The rearrangement uses TRBV18 and TRBJ2-7; tentatively, D is TRBD2 (5 bases). The CDR3 contains 13 residues. Germline V gene sequence: CDR1 KGHSH, CDR2 LQKENI. The CDR3 DNA reads TGTGCCTGCTCACCATTAGCGAACTACGAGCAGTACTTC. Translating it yields CACSPLANYEQYF.

This clonotype has a count of ten or more. J is TRBJ1-2 and V is TRBV6-1; possibly TRBD1 for D (6 bases). Germline V lookup: CDR1 MNHNS, CDR2 SASEGT. The CDR3 length is 13 residues. Trimming left V 6 bases short and J 6 bases short, with 14 bases between. CDR3 DNA sequence: TGTGCCAGCAGCCTAGACAGGATCGATGGCTACACCTTC. Its protein product is CASSLDRIDGYTF.

The gene calls are TRBV25-1 and TRBJ1-5; D might be TRBD1 (5 bases). V lost 4 bases to trimming and J lost 7 bases, with 14 bases between them. The germline V gene has CDR1 MGHDK and CDR2 SYGVNS. This CDR3 contains 14 residues. The CDR3 DNA sequence: TGTGCCAGCAGTGTATGGGGGTCGGTCCAGCCCCAGCATTTT. As protein: CASSVWGSVQPQHF.

The chain links TRBV6-1 to TRBJ1-1, with TRBD1 matching over 11 bases. V shed 6 bases and J 0 bases; nucleotides not matched to a gene: 6. Germline V gene sequence: CDR1 MNHNS, CDR2 SASEGT. There are 16 residues in the CDR3. The CDR3 loop reads CASSGGQGALNTEAFF. CDR3 nucleotide sequence: TGTGCCAGCAGCGGCGGACAGGGGGCCCTGAACACTGAAGCTTTCTTT.